The present T cell receptor beta chain was sequenced within a study of T cells expressing NK-cell markers. Study summary: The TCR beta repertoires originated in sorted CD3+CD56+NKG2C+, CD3+CD56+NKG2C- and CD3+CD56-NKG2C+ T cells. The authors sequenced eight donors, of whom seven were HCMV-seropositive and one was seronegative.

Findings and caveats of the study: The dominant NKG2C+ clonotypes represented roughly 1.0-7.5% of CD8+ T cells in six donors. The study found these clonotypes also leading the CD3+CD56-NKG2C+ fraction in a few donors.

Turning to this clonotype: Its antigen is undetermined.

For each CDR3 protein, TCRdb gives one entry from its re-call of the 5' RACE reads, without DNA. Seen in this sample are 400,000 to 550,000 distinct CDR3 sequences; the ten most common clones hold roughly 7.2%. The CDR3 spans 14 residues. The sequence was collected from a woman between 18 and 75 years old in good health. J is TRBJ1-1 and V is TRBV12-3 or TRBV12-4. The source material was blood T cells: a sorted CD56 or NKG2C T cell subset, CD4+ or CD8+ T cells, or bulk PBMC T cells (not recorded which). The CDR3 here is CASSPRRGSTEAFF.